These 3 T cell receptor beta chains were sequenced from one sample in a study of T cell responses to AZD1222 COVID-19 vaccine. Using immunoSEQ multiplex PCR, the repertoire was profiled, and TCRdb retains in-frame clones only, with some absent. The table lists over 150,000 clones, 90% of them singletons. The sequencing used peripheral blood, collected on day 0 of AZD1222 vaccination. The receptors were sampled from an adult in good health.

The CDR3 protein is CASSVRLAGEDTQYF. In nucleotides, the CDR3 is TGTGCCAGCAGTGTACGACTAGCGGGGGAGGATACGCAGTATTTT. The chain uses TRBV2 and TRBJ2-3, with TRBD2 matching 12 bases. J was trimmed by 6 bases and V by 4 bases; bases with no gene match: 5. The CDR3 is 15 amino acids. Germline V gene sequence: CDR1 SNHLY, CDR2 FYNNEI.

The chain has TRBV11-3 and TRBJ1-6; 7 nucleotides agree with TRBD1. From germline, CDR1 is SGHNT and CDR2 YENEEA. Trimming cost V 2 bases and J 9 bases; bases outside gene matches: 4. The CDR3 contains 14 residues. The CDR3: CASSLTGDGSPLHF. As DNA, the CDR3 is TGTGCCAGCAGCTTAACAGGGGATGGTTCACCCCTCCACTTT. Together with reference TRBV11-3 and TRBJ1-6, the CDR3 gives the full variable domain: EAGVVQSPRYKIIEKKQPVAFWCNPISGHNTLYWYLQNLGQGPELLIRYENEEAVDDSQLPKDRFSAERLKGVDSTLKIQPAELGDSAVYLCASSLTGDGSPLHFGNGTRLTVT.

V gene TRBV27 combines with J gene TRBJ1-5, with 9 bases that match TRBD1. CDR3 length equals 14 residues. The trim removed 6 bases at V and 3 bases at J, leaving 3 bases unmatched. Looked up from germline, CDR1 is MNHEY and CDR2 is SMNVEV (reference sequence). Written as DNA, the CDR3 is TGTGCCAGCAGACGGACAGGGGACAATCAGCCCCAGCATTTT. Protein product: CASRRTGDNQPQHF.